This T cell receptor beta chain was documented in a study of T-cell reconstitution after alpha-beta-depleted transplantation in children. V gave up 8 bases and J gave up 10 bases, with 15 bases separating them. The V gene's germline CDR1 is SQVTM and CDR2 ANQGSEA. The CDR3 is 11 residues long. Only a few counts were recorded for this clonotype. During its preparation, the TCRbeta library received unique molecular identifiers. TCRdb re-analysed the PCR reads in MiXCR, keeping a single row per CDR3 protein. This sample has some 590,000 distinct CDR3 sequences; 10% occur once, and the top ten carry about 4%.

The clonotype comes from a human donor who donated a stem cell graft to a child with acute myeloid leukemia. The chain links TRBV29-1 to TRBJ2-1; a weak D match, TRBD1 (5 bases). The sequencing used PBMCs from the stem cell graft donor, collected from the stem cell graft. The CDR3 nucleotides are TGCAGCACCGCTAGGGGTATCGAGCAGTTCTTC. It translates to CSTARGIEQFF.